This is a list of T cell receptor beta chains from one sample in a study of Ad26.COV2.S vaccination and SARS-CoV-2 variants. Profiling relied on immunoSEQ multiplex PCR, and the TCRdb table lists in-frame clones only, not all of them. The sample lists 300,000 to 450,000 clones; 70% to 90% were seen once. The sequences come from peripheral blood, collected in a trial of Ad26.COV2.S vaccine versus placebo. These receptors were collected from a person aged 18-60 years who received the Ad26.COV2.S COVID-19 vaccine or a placebo. The CDR3 runs from the conserved cysteine through the conserved F or W. Each record gives: V gene, clone size, J gene, D gene, CDR3 protein, CDR3 DNA. A D gene is named only where the DNA matches it firmly. The size of a clone is reported for some rows only, either as once, few or many, or as a class for expanded clones.

TRBV5-1	NA	TRBJ2-1	TRBD1	CASSGLTDRGEQFF	TGCGCCAGCAGCGGGCTGACGGACAGGGGTGAGCAGTTCTTC
TRBV6-2/TRBV6-3	NA	TRBJ2-7	TRBD1	CASSSREMDRGFRYEQYF	TGTGCCAGCAGTTCCCGAGAAATGGACAGGGGGTTCCGCTACGAGCAGTACTTC
TRBV5-8	NA	TRBJ2-3	TRBD2	CASSWTSGSTDTQYF	TGTGCCAGCAGTTGGACTAGCGGTTCGACAGATACGCAGTATTTT
TRBV6-7	NA	TRBJ2-7	NA	CASSYPTYEQYF	TGTGCCAGCAGTTACCCAACCTACGAGCAGTACTTC
TRBV4-1	few	TRBJ2-7	TRBD1	CASSQVGGDYEQYF	TGCGCCAGCAGCCAAGTAGGGGGCGACTACGAGCAGTACTTC
TRBV28	NA	TRBJ2-7	NA	CASSSPGRSYEQYF	TGTGCCAGCAGTTCGCCCGGGAGAAGCTACGAGCAGTACTTC
TRBV27	NA	TRBJ2-7	TRBD2	CASISRSGRYEQYF	TGTGCCAGCATCAGTCGTAGCGGGAGGTACGAGCAGTACTTC
TRBV28	few	TRBJ2-4	NA	CASSQWENIQYF	TGTGCCAGCAGCCAATGGGAAAACATTCAGTACTTC
TRBV28	NA	TRBJ2-1	NA	CASSPGDSYNEQFF	TGTGCCAGCAGCCCGGGGGACTCCTACAATGAGCAGTTCTTC
TRBV9	NA	TRBJ2-1	TRBD1	CASSVIGQGAYNEQFF	TGTGCCAGCAGCGTAATTGGACAGGGGGCCTACAATGAGCAGTTCTTC
TRBV2	few	TRBJ2-1	NA	CASSRPLGEQFF	TGTGCCAGCAGTCGCCCTCTCGGTGAGCAGTTCTTC
TRBV6-5	NA	TRBJ2-7	TRBD2	CASSRLAGVSYEQYF	TGTGCCAGCAGCCGACTAGCGGGAGTGTCCTACGAGCAGTACTTC
TRBV12-3/TRBV12-4	NA	TRBJ1-1	NA	CASSLRVNTEAFF	TGTGCCAGCAGTTTAAGAGTGAACACTGAAGCTTTCTTT
TRBV2	NA	TRBJ2-1	TRBD1	CASSDSPGLATGGHYNEQFF	TGTGCCAGCAGTGATTCTCCGGGCCTAGCGACAGGGGGACATTACAATGAGCAGTTCTTC